Following are 9 T cell receptor beta chains from one sample sequenced in a study of cytomegalovirus exposure and HLA in healthy donors. Amplification used 60 Vbeta primers and 13 Jbeta primers. Profiled with immunoSEQ multiplex PCR; TCRdb holds only in-frame clones, not every one. The table includes 95,000 to 100,000 clones, 76% detected once. The material sequenced was PBMCs. These receptors were collected from a man in his forties in good health and CMV-seronegative.

The rearrangement joins TRBV11-1 to TRBJ1-2; the D gene is possibly TRBD1 (5 bases). Germline lookup yields CDR1 SGHAT and CDR2 FQDESV (reference sequence). The CDR3 length is 17 residues. The V end was cut by 5 bases, the J end by 4 bases, with 23 bases between. The CDR3 protein is CASSRGGEAKQGYGYTF. CDR3 sequence (DNA): TGTGCCAGCAGCAGGGGAGGTGAAGCAAAGCAGGGCTATGGCTACACCTTC.

The V and J genes are TRBV10-3 and TRBJ2-3; D is uncertain. This CDR3 has 14 amino acids. Germline CDR1 ENHRY, CDR2 SYGVKD. The ends were cut back, 0 bases at V and 1 base at J, with 5 bases in the middle. The CDR3 is CAISESSGTDTQYF. The CDR3 DNA sequence: TGTGCCATCAGTGAGTCCAGCGGCACAGATACGCAGTATTTT.

CDR3 loop: CAWSAQVEAFF. The CDR3, as DNA: TGTGCCTGGAGTGCCCAGGTTGAAGCTTTCTTT. This chain links TRBV30 with TRBJ1-1; no clear D. CDR1 and CDR2 (germline): GTSNPN, SVGIG (reference sequence). The CDR3 runs to 11 residues. V was pared by 1 base and J by 7 bases, with 7 bases between. Using reference TRBV30 and TRBJ1-1 for the parts outside the CDR3, the full variable domain is SQTIHQWPATLVQPVGSPLSLECTVEGTSNPNLYWYRQAAGRGLQLLFYSVGIGQISSEVPQNLSASRPQDRQFILSSKKLLLSDSGFYLCAWSAQVEAFFGQGTRLTVV.

J is TRBJ2-1 and V is TRBV6-5, with 13 bases identical to TRBD2. CDR3 length: 15 amino acids. After removal of 4 bases from V and 4 bases from J, the junction contained 1 base not matched to a gene. The germline gives CDR1 MNHEY, CDR2 SVGAGI. The DNA of the CDR3 is TGTGCCAGCAGTTTGACTAGCGGGGGGTACAATGAGCAGTTCTTC. Its translation is CASSLTSGGYNEQFF.

This chain connects TRBV19 to TRBJ1-5; D remains unclear. CDR3 length: 15 amino acids. The V and J ends lost 6 bases and 3 bases respectively, with 15 bases between them. Per germline, CDR1 LNHDA and CDR2 SQIVND (reference sequence). The CDR3 DNA is TGTGCCAGTAGCGGAGGCAAACAAAACAATCAGCCCCAGCATTTT. Its translation: CASSGGKQNNQPQHF.

The chain has TRBV2 and TRBJ1-1; D uncertain. The germline V gene has CDR1 SNHLY and CDR2 FYNNEI. Trimming removed 3 bases from V and 1 base from J, with 6 bases in between. The CDR3 runs 13 residues. For the CDR3, the DNA is TGTGCCAGCAGTGACGGTGGGAACACTGAAGCTTTCTTT. As protein: CASSDGGNTEAFF.

This clone was seen a handful of times. The chain joins TRBV28 to TRBJ2-1, with D hard to call. This CDR3 comprises 11 residues. Germline-derived CDR1 and CDR2 are MDHEN and SYDVKM. Trimming removed 7 bases at V and 6 bases at J, with 7 bases between. CDR3: CASTSGNEQFF. The CDR3 region has the DNA TGTGCCAGCACCTCGGGCAATGAGCAGTTCTTC.

This clone was seen once. J is TRBJ2-1 and V is TRBV9, with 8 nucleotides matching TRBD1. The ends lost 3 bases at V and 7 bases at J; junction bases unmatched: 9. CDR3 length equals 15 residues. Germline V gene data show CDR1 as SGDLS and CDR2 as YYNGEE. The CDR3 DNA is TGTGCCAGCAGCGAGTGGACAGGGCAAGATAATGAGCAGTTCTTC. Its protein is CASSEWTGQDNEQFF.

The chain employs TRBV5-4 and TRBJ1-5; 8 nucleotides match TRBD1. V dropped 3 bases and J dropped 0; count of bases not matched to a gene: 2. This CDR3 comprises 15 residues. Per germline, CDR1 SGHNT and CDR2 YYREEE (reference sequence). The CDR3: CASSWGQDSNQPQHF. The DNA for the CDR3 is TGTGCCAGCAGCTGGGGACAGGATAGCAATCAGCCCCAGCATTTT.